The 7 T cell receptor beta chains below all came from one sample that was sequenced in a study of blood T cell repertoires in COVID-19 (dated by TCRdb to 2020 to 2022). The library was obtained by the immunoSEQ multiplex PCR assay. TCRdb obtained this table from immuneACCESS and retained in-frame rearrangements with V and J assigned. These tables miss some clones; where compared with another copy, unresolved V genes account for less than half of the shortfall, and the remainder is unexplained. This sample lists almost 200,000 clones; around four fifths were detected once. 0.9% to 0.95% of the sample is in the top ten clones. Material for sequencing was peripheral blood. The source is a man aged 60 to 69 with COVID-19, enrolled during active disease.

The rearrangement joins TRBV6-4 to TRBJ1-6, with unresolved D. CDR3 length equals 16 residues. The germline gives CDR1 MRHNA, CDR2 SNTAGT. The V end was cut by 3 bases, the J end by 9 bases, with 18 bases between. The CDR3 reads CASSEESARTGSPLHF. CDR3 nucleotide sequence: TGTGCCAGCAGTGAAGAGTCAGCTAGAACGGGTTCACCCCTCCACTTT.

V and J are TRBV6-5 and TRBJ2-7; 10 bases agree with TRBD1. The CDR3 spans 15 residues. Germline CDR1 MNHEY, CDR2 SVGAGI. After removal of 0 bases from V and 6 bases from J, the junction contained 5 bases not matched to a gene. The CDR3 nucleotides read TGTGCCAGCAGTTACTCGGGACAGGGGCTCTCCGAGCAGTACTTC. This encodes CASSYSGQGLSEQYF.

The chain is built from TRBV11-3 and TRBJ2-1, with D perhaps matching TRBD1 (6 bases). V was cut by 3 bases and J by 0 bases, with 9 bases left in between. Germline values: CDR1 SGHNT, CDR2 YENEEA. The CDR3 totals 15 residues. The CDR3 region is CASSFKDSSYNEQFF. For the CDR3, the DNA is TGTGCCAGCAGCTTTAAGGACAGCTCCTACAATGAGCAGTTCTTC.

This rearrangement joins TRBV29-1 to TRBJ1-3; 8 nucleotides match TRBD1. The CDR3 spans 13 residues. Germline trimming cut 7 bases from V and 2 bases from J; bases unmatched to any gene: 4. Germline V CDR1 and CDR2: SQVTM, ANQGSEA. The CDR3 is CSARTGTGNTIYF. In nucleotides, the CDR3 is TGCAGCGCGAGGACAGGGACTGGAAACACCATATATTTT.

J is TRBJ2-1 and V is TRBV9; 7 bases line up with TRBD2. Losses at the gene ends were 6 bases for V and 2 bases for J; bases not matched to a gene: 8. This CDR3 has 15 residues. CDR1 and CDR2 from the germline V gene are SGDLS and YYNGEE. The CDR3: CASNPSGTTYNEQFF. The CDR3 DNA follows: TGTGCCAGCAATCCAAGCGGGACTACCTACAATGAGCAGTTCTTC.

The chain has TRBV27 and TRBJ2-3; no reliable D call. Germline CDR1 MNHEY, CDR2 SMNVEV (reference sequence). The CDR3 has 16 amino acids. The ends were cut back, 2 bases at V and 5 bases at J, with 17 bases in the middle. CDR3 in DNA: TGTGCCAGCAGTTTAATGGGCCCTCGAAGGAAAGATACGCAGTATTTT. It specifies CASSLMGPRRKDTQYF.

The rearrangement links TRBV24-1 to TRBJ2-3, with 7 nucleotides matching TRBD1. Germline CDR1 reads KGHDR; CDR2 reads SFDVKD. This CDR3 contains 15 residues. J was trimmed by 7 bases and V by 7 bases; bases with no gene match: 13. CDR3 sequence (DNA): TGTGCCACCAGGGTTCACAGGGGACGCTCGAATACGCAGTATTTT. It specifies CATRVHRGRSNTQYF.